The 2 T cell receptor beta chains listed next were all sequenced from one sample in a study of OX40 agonist ivuxolimab in advanced cancers. The data were produced by immunoSEQ multiplex PCR, yet TCRdb's version contains in-frame clones alone and is incomplete. Counted here are some 21,000 clones, about 75% occurring once; the ten biggest clones make up roughly a sixth. The source material was CD4+ or CD8+ T cells sorted from blood, sampled in a trial of the OX40 agonist ivuxolimab. The receptors originated from an adult with an advanced solid tumor such as melanoma, head and neck, liver or kidney cancer.

This rearrangement joins TRBV7-9 to TRBJ2-7; perhaps TRBD1 as D (6 bases). Germline V gene data show CDR1 as SEHNR and CDR2 as FQNEAQ (reference sequence). Deletions cut 3 bases from V and 4 bases from J, with 16 bases between. This CDR3 has 15 residues. The CDR3 bases are TGTGCCAGCAGCTTCGTCCAGGGGACGAGTTACGAGCAGTACTTC. This sequence encodes CASSFVQGTSYEQYF.

V gene TRBV14 combines with J gene TRBJ2-1; D might be TRBD1 (6 bases). Germline CDR1 SGHDN, CDR2 FVKESK. The ends were cut back, 8 bases at V and 6 bases at J, with 17 bases in the middle. This CDR3 spans 14 amino acids. In DNA, the CDR3 is TGTGCCAGCGAACCCTCCGCAGGGGTCAATGAGCAGTTCTTC. It codes for CASEPSAGVNEQFF.